This passage covers 5 T cell receptor beta chains from one sample sequenced in a study of Ad26.COV2.S vaccination and SARS-CoV-2 variants. The table came from immunoSEQ multiplex PCR; TCRdb's copy has only in-frame clones and leaves some out. The sample contains 300,000 to 400,000 clones, about 86% of which appear only once. The treatment denotes: roughly 19 received Ad26.COV2.S at low or high dose, single or two shots; about 5 received placebo; per-sample allocation not given. All samples were drawn on day 63, counting from the first vaccine or placebo injection. The starting material was peripheral blood, obtained in a trial of Ad26.COV2.S vaccine versus placebo. Receptors originate from a person between 18 and 65 years old who received the Ad26.COV2.S COVID-19 vaccine or a placebo.

This chain connects TRBV7-2 to TRBJ2-7, with D perhaps TRBD1 or TRBD2 (5 bases each). Germline CDR1 is SGHTA and CDR2 is FQGNSA. The CDR3 extends over 15 amino acids. The V end lost 2 bases, the J end lost 2 bases, and 13 bases lay between the germline ends. The CDR3 nucleotides read TGTGCCAGCAGCTTAAGTTTTCTGGGGGCCTACGAGCAGTACTTC. Protein: CASSLSFLGAYEQYF.

V usage is TRBV28 and J usage is TRBJ2-1; a possible D gene is TRBD2 (6 bases). The V and J ends lost 4 bases and 7 bases respectively, with 14 bases between them. The germline V gene encodes CDR1 MDHEN and CDR2 SYDVKM. This CDR3 comprises 14 residues. CDR3 sequence: CASSSGGPWNEQFF. The DNA for the CDR3 is TGTGCCAGCAGTTCCGGGGGTCCATGGAATGAGCAGTTCTTC.

V usage is TRBV4-2 and J usage is TRBJ2-7; D gene uncertain. V gave up 0 bases and J gave up 6 bases, with 12 bases separating them. This CDR3 region has 14 residues. CDR1 and CDR2 from the germline V gene are LGHNA and YNFKEQ. CDR3 residues: CASSQELILAEQYF. The DNA of the CDR3 is TGTGCCAGCAGCCAAGAACTGATCCTCGCCGAGCAGTACTTC.

The chain has TRBV5-4 and TRBJ1-3; 8 nucleotides line up with TRBD1. The CDR3 is made up of 14 amino acids. Germline CDR1 SGHNT, CDR2 YYREEE (reference sequence). Trimming took 1 base from V and 4 from J; bases not matched to a gene: 1. CDR3 amino acids: CASSLTGGGNTIYF. CDR3 bases: TGTGCCAGCAGCTTGACAGGGGGAGGAAACACCATATATTTT.

The V gene is TRBV27, the J gene TRBJ1-2; 11 nucleotides match TRBD1. V was pared by 3 bases and J by 8 bases, with 5 bases of the junction left unmatched. The germline V gene has CDR1 MNHEY and CDR2 SMNVEV (reference sequence). This CDR3 is built from 14 residues. The CDR3 loop reads CASSFGQGAGGYTF. CDR3 DNA sequence: TGTGCCAGCAGTTTCGGACAGGGGGCTGGGGGCTACACCTTC.